Described below is a single T cell receptor beta chain sequence and its context. Its specificity is not known. Treatment of the sample: oral pan-JAK inhibitor, 5-10 mg twice daily. This entry belongs to a study of CD8+ T cells in alopecia areata. As for the study in general: Treatment comprised oral tofacitinib, 5 to 10 mg twice daily, in treated patients. The protocol delivered tofacitinib for 6 to 18 months, then withdrew it for 6 months. Points from the study as a whole: A large proportion of expanded lesional clones were detected persisting in scalp and blood during tofacitinib. Both scalp clonality and the expanded CD8+ clones among the top 100 showed a significant decrease with tofacitinib.

cDNA serving as the sequencing template came from extracted, reverse transcribed RNA. Method: immunoSEQ multiplex PCR; TCRdb's copy keeps in-frame clones and lacks some. The sample lists 140,000 to 150,000 clones, about 56% seen once, with 15% to 20% in the top ten. Sequencing used CD8+ T cells sorted from blood, obtained at week 4, from a patient treated with tofacitinib. The TCR comes from a human donor with alopecia areata.

Here the CDR3 reads CASSPNLTGDEQFF. The DNA of the CDR3 is TGTGCCAGCAGTCCCAATTTGACAGGGGATGAGCAGTTCTTC. This chain uses TRBV6-6 with TRBJ2-1, with TRBD1 matching over 8 bases. The length of the CDR3 is 14 residues. The germline V gene encodes CDR1 MNHNY and CDR2 SVGAGI (reference sequence). V gave up 5 bases and J gave up 8 bases; unmatched junction bases: 8.